Shown below are 6 T cell receptor beta chains from a single sample sequenced in a study of tumour-infiltrating T cells in Burkitt lymphoma. Generated by immunoSEQ multiplex PCR, the TCRdb table keeps only in-frame clones and is missing some. The table lists about 7,600 clones, approximately 18% of them singletons. Sequenced: tumor tissue. Every receptor here comes from a human donor with diffuse large B-cell lymphoma.

The chain combines TRBV19 with TRBJ2-5; D is perhaps TRBD1 (5 bases). The J call could be wrong; TRBJ2-7 is a better fit for the DNA end. In germline, CDR1 is LNHDA, CDR2 SQIVND (reference sequence). The CDR3 is made up of 12 amino acids. CDR3 loop: CASSIRAYEQYF. Written as DNA, the CDR3 is TGTGCCAGTAGTATCAGGGCCTACGAGCAGTACTTC.

This clone came up a few times. The chain is built from TRBV25-1 and TRBJ2-1, with D possibly matching TRBD2 (5 bases). CDR1 is MGHDK and CDR2 is SYGVNS in the germline V gene. The CDR3 spans 12 residues. V lost 5 bases to trimming and J lost 10 bases, with 12 bases between them. CDR3 loop: CASSSTPGEQFF. CDR3 DNA sequence: TGTGCCAGCAGTTCGACACCGGGGGAGCAGTTCTTC.

This clone occurred a few times. The chain joins TRBV29-1 to TRBJ2-7; a weak D match, TRBD2 (5 bases). This CDR3 spans 17 amino acids. Between the trimmed V and J ends, which lost 0 bases and 1 base, there was a span of 19 bases. CDR1 SQVTM and CDR2 ANQGSEA come from the germline V gene. The CDR3 spells CSVEDWSRGTGSYEQYF. The CDR3 nucleotides are TGCAGCGTTGAAGATTGGAGCCGGGGTACCGGATCCTACGAGCAGTACTTC.

This sequence joins TRBV29-1 and TRBJ1-1; D might be TRBD1 (5 bases). Trimming took off 6 bases at V and 2 bases at J, with 16 bases between the two ends. Germline V lookup: CDR1 SQVTM, CDR2 ANQGSEA. The CDR3 loop spans 14 amino acids. The CDR3: CSVYTGQGNTEAFF. In nucleotides, the CDR3 is TGCAGCGTATACACAGGCCAAGGAAACACTGAAGCTTTCTTT. Combining the CDR3 with reference TRBV29-1 and TRBJ1-1 gives the whole variable domain SAVISQKPSRDICQRGTSLTIQCQVDSQVTMMFWYRQQPGQSLTLIATANQGSEATYESGFVIDKFPISRPNLTFSTLTVSNMSPEDSSIYLCSVYTGQGNTEAFFGQGTRLTVV.

There are a few counts of this clone. The germline gene is not matched at one end of the junction; a read error may be the cause. J is TRBJ2-3 and V is TRBV7-7; TRBD2 matches at 12 bases. The CDR3 is 15 residues long. Germline CDR1 is SSHAT and CDR2 is FNYEAQ (reference sequence). The CDR3 here is CASSKGLAGLDTQYF. Written as DNA, the CDR3 is TGTGCTAGCAGCAAGGGACTAGCGGGCCTTGATACGCAGTATTTT.

The V gene is TRBV5-1, the J gene TRBJ2-5; D is uncertain. This CDR3 is 11 amino acids long. CDR1 is SGHRS, CDR2 YFSETQ, per germline. V lost 4 bases and J lost 1, with 2 bases in between. CDR3 sequence reads: CASSVQETQYF. The DNA for the CDR3 is TGCGCCAGCAGCGTCCAAGAGACCCAGTACTTC.